These 5 T cell receptor beta chains were all obtained from the same sample, sequenced in a study of T cells after posttransplantation cyclophosphamide. Cells defined as naive were viable CD3+CD4+ or CD3+CD8+ and CCR7+CD45RA+CD45RO-CD95-CD27+CD28+. Clones were sequenced by immunoSEQ multiplex PCR, and TCRdb holds only the in-frame ones, with some missing. This sample carries fewer than 35,000 clones, 91% of them seen once, and the ten largest clones take 0.1%. Sequencing used naive CD4+ T cells sorted from blood. The source of these receptors is a man aged 25-45 years in good health and a related stem cell transplant donor.

This CDR3 reads CATSRERGGGYEQYF. CDR3 sequence (DNA): TGTGCCACCAGCAGAGAGCGTGGGGGAGGGTACGAGCAGTACTTC. The chain carries TRBV15 and TRBJ2-7, with 7 bases identical to TRBD2. Germline loops: CDR1 LNHNV, CDR2 YYDKDF (reference sequence). This CDR3 spans 15 amino acids. The V and J ends lost 0 bases and 4 bases, in that order; junction bases with no gene match: 6. Looking up the rest from reference TRBV15 and TRBJ2-7 gives the full variable domain: DAMVIQNPRYQVTQFGKPVTLSCSQTLNHNVMYWYQQKSSQAPKLLFHYYDKDFNNEADTPDNFQSRRPNTSFCFLDIRSPGLGDTAMYLCATSRERGGGYEQYFGPGTRLTVT.

This clone appeared a single time. The chain carries TRBV9 and TRBJ1-5; 8 nucleotides match TRBD1. CDR1 SGDLS and CDR2 YYNGEE come from the germline V gene. The CDR3 loop spans 15 amino acids. Germline trimming cut 4 bases from V and 1 base from J; bases unmatched to any gene: 4. CDR3 sequence (DNA): TGTGCCAGCAGCACAGGACAGGGAAGCAATCAGCCCCAGCATTTT. Protein product: CASSTGQGSNQPQHF.

The chain uses TRBV5-8 and TRBJ2-6; D gene unclear. V shed 7 bases and J shed 0 bases, with 20 bases lying between them. Germline CDR1 and CDR2: SGHTS and YDEGEE. This CDR3 contains 18 residues. The CDR3 bases are TGTGCCAGCTGCATTCGCCAGGCTGGAAACTCTGGGGCCAACGTCCTGACTTTC. Residues: CASCIRQAGNSGANVLTF.

The CDR3 region is CASSPGGTGEETQYF. The CDR3 DNA is TGTGCCAGCTCACCGGGCGGGACAGGGGAAGAGACCCAGTACTTC. The rearrangement joins TRBV18 to TRBJ2-5; 10 bases line up with TRBD1. The J segment lost 3 bases and the V segment lost 3 bases, leaving 4 bases of the junction unmatched. CDR1 is KGHSH and CDR2 is LQKENI in the germline V gene. There are 15 residues in the CDR3. Drawing the rest from reference TRBV18 and TRBJ2-5, the complete variable domain is NAGVMQNPRHLVRRRGQEARLRCSPMKGHSHVYWYRQLPEEGLKFMVYLQKENIIDESGMPKERFSAEFPKEGPSILRIQQVVRGDSAAYFCASSPGGTGEETQYFGPGTRLLVL.

This sequence joins TRBV4-1 and TRBJ1-1; D is undetermined. V was cut by 3 bases and J by 2 bases, with 13 bases left in between. CDR1 and CDR2 from the germline V gene are MGHRA and YSYEKL. CDR3 length equals 15 residues. The CDR3 DNA sequence: TGCGCCAGCAGCCACCCGGACGGAGGTAACACTGAAGCTTTCTTT. Translated, it gives CASSHPDGGNTEAFF.